These 13 T cell receptor beta chains came from one sample sequenced in a study of T cell repertoires in cytomegalovirus infection (dated by TCRdb to about 2019). The treatment or condition label, as the study defines it: in vitro stimulation with specific CMV peptide epitopes to enrich CMV-specific T cells. No cognate antigen is known for these TCRs. Sequencing instrument: Illumina HiSeq 1500. TCRdb passed the public sequencing reads through fastp at Q25 and MiXCR, retaining productive beta sequences. CDR3 protein sequences are deduplicated, and each keeps its most common genes and DNA. This sample is represented by around 900,000 distinct CDR3 sequences; around 32% of them were singletons. The ten biggest clones cover 11% to 15% of the sample. This specimen consisted of cultured CD8+ T cells from PBMCs, obtained from culture after CMV antigen stimulation. The receptors here all came from a human donor in good health (CMV status not recorded). Some clones in this sample may be carry-over from other donors' samples.

The chain is built from TRBV7-2 and TRBJ1-1, with D possibly being TRBD1 (5 bases). Per germline, CDR1 SGHTA and CDR2 FQGNSA. With 5 bases removed from V and 7 bases from J, the gap between germline ends came to 11 bases. The CDR3 contains 12 residues. The CDR3 loop is CASSPAGREAFF. As DNA, the CDR3 is TGTGCCAGCAGCCCCGCAGGGCGTGAAGCTTTCTTT.

This clonotype was counted a few times. V gene TRBV20-1 combines with J gene TRBJ2-2; a possible D gene is TRBD2 (6 bases). V lost 6 bases, J lost 7 bases, and 15 bases lay in between. The CDR3 contains 13 residues. Germline V gene lookup returns CDR1 DFQATT and CDR2 SNEGSKA (reference sequence). The CDR3 is CSAPGTGVGELFF. In DNA form, the CDR3 reads TGCAGTGCCCCTGGGACGGGGGTCGGGGAGCTGTTTTTT.

This chain connects TRBV6-6 to TRBJ1-5, with D perhaps TRBD1 (5 bases). Germline CDR1 and CDR2: MNHNY and SVGAGI (reference sequence). Trimming shortened V by 2 bases and J by 0 bases, and 11 bases separated the two germline ends. This CDR3 has 16 residues. CDR3 DNA sequence: TGTGCCAGCAGTTACCTTGACAGTTATAGCAATCAGCCCCAGCATTTT. It yields the protein CASSYLDSYSNQPQHF.

This clonotype was found many times. The chain uses TRBV6-1 and TRBJ2-1, with D possibly being TRBD1 (5 bases). CDR1 and CDR2 from the germline V gene are MNHNS and SASEGT. Trimming took off 1 base at V and 2 bases at J, with 9 bases between the two ends. The CDR3 totals 15 residues. CDR3 residues: CASSEGQSTYNEQFF. The CDR3 DNA reads as TGTGCCAGCAGTGAAGGACAGTCCACCTACAATGAGCAGTTCTTC.

J is TRBJ1-3 and V is TRBV9; 8 nucleotides agree with TRBD1. The germline CDR1 and CDR2 sequences are SGDLS and YYNGEE. V shed 1 base, J shed 0 bases, and the junction held 0 bases outside the gene matches. The CDR3 covers 15 residues. This CDR3 is CASSVTGGSGNTIYF. CDR3 DNA sequence: TGTGCCAGCAGCGTAACAGGGGGCTCTGGAAACACCATATATTTT.

In its sample, this clonotype was seen many times. CDR3 residues: CASSGRGELYNEQFF. CDR3 nucleotide sequence: TGTGCCAGCAGCGGCCGTGGAGAGCTCTACAATGAGCAGTTCTTC. This chain connects TRBV7-9 to TRBJ2-1; D not certain. The CDR3 is made up of 15 amino acids. The germline gives CDR1 SEHNR, CDR2 FQNEAQ (reference sequence). The V and J ends lost 5 bases and 3 bases respectively, with 14 bases between them.

The table lists this clonotype with a few counts. The chain carries TRBV6-1 and TRBJ2-2; 7 nucleotides line up with TRBD1. The germline CDR1 and CDR2 sequences are MNHNS and SASEGT. With V trimmed by 4 bases and J by 7 bases, 9 bases remained unmatched. The CDR3 sequence is 15 residues long. CDR3 protein: CASSVQGPLSGELFF. DNA for the CDR3: TGTGCCAGCAGTGTACAGGGGCCCTTAAGCGGGGAGCTGTTTTTT.

The J gene is TRBJ2-5, the V gene TRBV15; possibly TRBD1 for D (5 bases). In germline, CDR1 is LNHNV, CDR2 YYDKDF (reference sequence). The CDR3 sequence is 13 residues long. Trimming took 5 bases from V and 5 from J, leaving 12 bases between them. In DNA, the CDR3 is TGTGCCACCAGCGGACGACAGACGGAGACCCAGTACTTC. It is translated as CATSGRQTETQYF.

V is TRBV11-3 and J is TRBJ2-3; D may be TRBD1 (6 bases). The CDR3 spans 14 residues. V gave up 2 bases and J gave up 4 bases, with 10 bases separating them. Germline V lookup: CDR1 SGHNT, CDR2 YENEEA. The CDR3 is CASSLQGSADTQYF. CDR3 DNA: TGTGCCAGCAGCTTACAGGGGTCGGCAGATACGCAGTATTTT.

In this sample, this clonotype turned up many times. The chain links TRBV7-2 to TRBJ2-3; 9 bases agree with TRBD1. The CDR3 is 15 amino acids. Trimming took 5 bases from V and 2 from J; bases not matched to a gene: 5. Germline V lookup: CDR1 SGHTA, CDR2 FQGNSA. Written as DNA, the CDR3 is TGTGCCAGCAGCCAATACAGGGGGCTCACAGATACGCAGTATTTT. It specifies CASSQYRGLTDTQYF.

The chain employs TRBV6-1 and TRBJ2-1; tentative D call: TRBD1 (6 bases). The germline CDR1 and CDR2 sequences are MNHNS and SASEGT. Trimming took off 10 bases at V and 4 bases at J, with 17 bases between the two ends. The CDR3 totals 14 residues. CDR3: CATRVRGTYNEQFF. In nucleotides, the CDR3 is TGTGCCACCCGGGTGAGGGGGACATACAATGAGCAGTTCTTC.

This clonotype has more than one count but fewer than ten. The rearrangement links TRBV5-6 to TRBJ1-1, with D unresolved. Deletions cut 3 bases from V and 1 base from J, with 16 bases between. Looked up from germline, CDR1 is SGHDT and CDR2 is YYEEEE. The CDR3 is 16 amino acids. CDR3 protein: CASSYTPAGGNTEAFF. The CDR3 DNA reads TGTGCCAGCAGCTACACCCCGGCAGGAGGGAACACTGAAGCTTTCTTT.

The table lists this clonotype with many counts. J is TRBJ2-5 and V is TRBV7-9; the D gene could be TRBD1 or TRBD2 (5 bases each). Trimming shortened V by 5 bases and J by 2 bases, and 15 bases separated the two germline ends. CDR1 is SEHNR, CDR2 FQNEAQ, per germline (reference sequence). The CDR3 contains 15 residues. CDR3: CASSQAGTVQETQYF. CDR3 in DNA: TGTGCCAGCAGCCAGGCCGGGACGGTACAAGAGACCCAGTACTTC.